This T cell receptor (beta chain) was sequenced during a study of T cells after somatic rescue of genetic block. The table came from immunoSEQ multiplex PCR; TCRdb's copy has only in-frame clones and leaves some out. This sample has 80,000 to 90,000 clones, with 80% to 90% found just once. Per the germline V gene, CDR1 is MDHEN and CDR2 is SYDVKM. V shed 6 bases and J shed 0 bases, with 14 bases lying between them. CDR3 size: 15 residues. The specimen was peripheral blood mononuclear cells (PBMCs). The receptor's source is a woman aged 18-35 years. This rearrangement joins TRBV28 to TRBJ1-1; D unresolved. CDR3: CASSFHIGLNTEAFF. CDR3 nucleotide sequence: TGTGCCAGCAGCTTTCACATCGGACTGAACACTGAAGCTTTCTTT.